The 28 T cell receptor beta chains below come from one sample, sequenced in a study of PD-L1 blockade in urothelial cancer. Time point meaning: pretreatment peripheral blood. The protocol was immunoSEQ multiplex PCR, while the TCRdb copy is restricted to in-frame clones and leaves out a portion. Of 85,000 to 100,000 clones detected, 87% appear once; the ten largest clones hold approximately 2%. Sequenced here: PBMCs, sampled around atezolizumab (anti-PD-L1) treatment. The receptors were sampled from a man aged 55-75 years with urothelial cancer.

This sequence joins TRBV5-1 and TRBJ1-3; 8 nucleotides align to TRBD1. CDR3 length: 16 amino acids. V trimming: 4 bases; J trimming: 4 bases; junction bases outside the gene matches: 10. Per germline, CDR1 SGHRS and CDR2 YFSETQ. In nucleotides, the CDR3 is TGCGCCAGCAGCCCCCAACCGGGACAGGCGGGAAACACCATATATTTT. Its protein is CASSPQPGQAGNTIYF.

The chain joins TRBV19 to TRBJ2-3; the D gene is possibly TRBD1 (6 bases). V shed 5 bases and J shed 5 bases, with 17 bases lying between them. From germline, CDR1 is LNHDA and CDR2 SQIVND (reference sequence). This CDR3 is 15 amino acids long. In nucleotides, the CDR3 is TGTGCCAGTAGTCCGGGTGCACAGGGAAGAGATACGCAGTATTTT. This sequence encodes CASSPGAQGRDTQYF.

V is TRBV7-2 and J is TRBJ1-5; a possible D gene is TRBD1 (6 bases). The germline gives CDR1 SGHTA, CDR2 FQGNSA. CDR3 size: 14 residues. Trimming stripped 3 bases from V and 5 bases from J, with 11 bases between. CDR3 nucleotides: TGTGCCAGCAGCTTTGGGGGCGCGTATCAGCCCCAGCATTTT. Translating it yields CASSFGGAYQPQHF.

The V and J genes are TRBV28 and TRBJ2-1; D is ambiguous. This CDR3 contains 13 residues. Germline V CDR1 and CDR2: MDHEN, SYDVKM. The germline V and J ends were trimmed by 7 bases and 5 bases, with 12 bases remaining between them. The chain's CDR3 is CASTLGRHNEQFF. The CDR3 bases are TGTGCCAGCACCTTGGGCCGCCACAATGAGCAGTTCTTC.

Written as DNA, the CDR3 is TGTGCCAGCAGCTCCCGGGGGGACGGGGAGACCCAGTACTTC. Translation: CASSSRGDGETQYF. J is TRBJ2-5 and V is TRBV7-3, with 7 bases that match TRBD2. V lost 4 bases to trimming and J lost 5 bases; unmatched junction nucleotides: 7. The CDR3 extends over 14 amino acids. Germline assignment: CDR1 SGHTA and CDR2 FQGTGA. Looking up the rest from reference TRBV7-3 and TRBJ2-5 gives the full variable domain: GAGVSQTPSNKVTEKGKYVELRCDPISGHTALYWYRQSLGQGPEFLIYFQGTGAADDSGLPNDRFFAVRPEGSVSTLKIQRTERGDSAVYLCASSSRGDGETQYFGPGTRLLVL.

The CDR3 coding sequence is TGTGCCATCAGTGAATCAGGGGCTGGGGCCAACGTCCTGACTTTC. Translation: CAISESGAGANVLTF. This chain links TRBV10-3 with TRBJ2-6; tentatively, D is TRBD1 (6 bases). The length of the CDR3 is 15 residues. The V gene's germline CDR1 is ENHRY and CDR2 SYGVKD. V lost 3 bases and J lost 2, with 8 bases in between.

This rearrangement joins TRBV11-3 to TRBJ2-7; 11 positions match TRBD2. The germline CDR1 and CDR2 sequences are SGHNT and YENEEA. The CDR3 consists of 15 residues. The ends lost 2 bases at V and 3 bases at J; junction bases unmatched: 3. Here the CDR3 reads CASSLKGLADYEQYF. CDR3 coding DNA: TGTGCCAGCAGCTTAAAGGGACTAGCGGACTACGAGCAGTACTTC.

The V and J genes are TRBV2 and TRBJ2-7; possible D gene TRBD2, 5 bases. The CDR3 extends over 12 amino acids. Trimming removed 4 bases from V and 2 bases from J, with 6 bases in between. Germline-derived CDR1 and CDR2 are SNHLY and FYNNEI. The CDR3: CASSGTPYEQYF. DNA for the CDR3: TGTGCCAGCAGTGGGACTCCCTACGAGCAGTACTTC.

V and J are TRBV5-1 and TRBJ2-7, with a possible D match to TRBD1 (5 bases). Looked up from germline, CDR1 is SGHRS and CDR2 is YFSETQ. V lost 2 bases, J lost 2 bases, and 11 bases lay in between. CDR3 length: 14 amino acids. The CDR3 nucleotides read TGCGCCAGCAGCTTAATGGGGCGGCCCTACGAGCAGTACTTC. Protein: CASSLMGRPYEQYF.

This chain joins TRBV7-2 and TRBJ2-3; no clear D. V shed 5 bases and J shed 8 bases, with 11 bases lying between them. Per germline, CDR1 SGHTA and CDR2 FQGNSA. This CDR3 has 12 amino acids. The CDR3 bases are TGTGCCAGCAGCCCGATGAGCGTTACGCAGTATTTT. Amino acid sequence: CASSPMSVTQYF.

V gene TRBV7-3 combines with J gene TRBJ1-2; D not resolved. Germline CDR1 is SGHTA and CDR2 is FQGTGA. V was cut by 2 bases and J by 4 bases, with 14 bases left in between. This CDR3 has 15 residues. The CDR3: CASSLGEGRGYGYTF. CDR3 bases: TGTGCCAGCAGCTTAGGAGAGGGTCGAGGCTATGGCTACACCTTC.

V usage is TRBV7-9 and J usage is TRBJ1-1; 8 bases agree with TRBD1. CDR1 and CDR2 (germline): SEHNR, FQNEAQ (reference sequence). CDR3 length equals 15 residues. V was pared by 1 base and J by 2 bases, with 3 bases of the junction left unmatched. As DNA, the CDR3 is TGTGCCAGCAGCTTAGTCGGGACAGGTAACACTGAAGCTTTCTTT. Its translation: CASSLVGTGNTEAFF.

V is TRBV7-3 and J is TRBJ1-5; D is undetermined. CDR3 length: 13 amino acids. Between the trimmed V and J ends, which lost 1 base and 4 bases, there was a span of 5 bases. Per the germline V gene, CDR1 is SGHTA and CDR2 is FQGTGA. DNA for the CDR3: TGTGCCAGCAGCTTAAGGGCGAATCAGCCCCAGCATTTT. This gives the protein CASSLRANQPQHF. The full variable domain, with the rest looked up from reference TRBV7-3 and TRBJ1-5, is GAGVSQTPSNKVTEKGKYVELRCDPISGHTALYWYRQSLGQGPEFLIYFQGTGAADDSGLPNDRFFAVRPEGSVSTLKIQRTERGDSAVYLCASSLRANQPQHFGDGTRLSIL.

The CDR3: CASSQGRGNTGELFF. The DNA for the CDR3 is TGTGCCAGCAGCCAGGGGAGGGGAAACACCGGGGAGCTGTTTTTT. The gene calls are TRBV27 and TRBJ2-2; a weak D match, TRBD2 (7 bases). The V and J ends lost 6 bases and 2 bases respectively, with 13 bases between them. Germline CDR1 MNHEY, CDR2 SMNVEV (reference sequence). The CDR3 is 15 residues long.

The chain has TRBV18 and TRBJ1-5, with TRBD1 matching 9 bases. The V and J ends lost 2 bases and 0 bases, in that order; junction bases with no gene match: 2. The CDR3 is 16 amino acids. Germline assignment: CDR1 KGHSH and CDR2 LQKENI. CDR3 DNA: TGTGCCAGCTCACCAGGGGACAGGGATAGCAATCAGCCCCAGCATTTT. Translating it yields CASSPGDRDSNQPQHF.

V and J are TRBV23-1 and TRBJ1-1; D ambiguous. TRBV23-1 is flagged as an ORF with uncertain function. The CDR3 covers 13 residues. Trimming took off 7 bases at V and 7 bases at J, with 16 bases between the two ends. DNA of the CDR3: TGCGCCAGCACCTCTATTGGTTCGGGTGAAGCTTTCTTT. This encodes CASTSIGSGEAFF.

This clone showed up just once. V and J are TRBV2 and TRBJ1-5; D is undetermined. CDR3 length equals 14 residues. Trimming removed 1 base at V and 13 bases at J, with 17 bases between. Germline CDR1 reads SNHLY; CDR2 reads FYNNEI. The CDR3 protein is CASSEVRQGQSQHF. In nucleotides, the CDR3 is TGTGCCAGCAGTGAAGTGCGACAAGGTCAGTCGCAGCATTTT.

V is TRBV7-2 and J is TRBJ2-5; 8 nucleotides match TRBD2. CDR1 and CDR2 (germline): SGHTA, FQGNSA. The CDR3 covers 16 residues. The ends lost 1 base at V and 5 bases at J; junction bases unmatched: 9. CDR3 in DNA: TGTGCCAGCAGCTTAGGGCTAGCGTCGGGGGGGGAGACCCAGTACTTC. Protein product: CASSLGLASGGETQYF.

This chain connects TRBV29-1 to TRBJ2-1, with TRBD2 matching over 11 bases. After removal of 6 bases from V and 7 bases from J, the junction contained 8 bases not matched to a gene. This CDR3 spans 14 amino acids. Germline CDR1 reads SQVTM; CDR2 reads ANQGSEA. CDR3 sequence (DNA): TGCAGCGTCGAAACTAGCGGGAGTCGTAATGAGCAGTTCTTC. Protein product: CSVETSGSRNEQFF.

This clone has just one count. CDR3 nucleotide sequence: TGTGCCAGCAGTTCTCAGACTAGCGGGTTCTACGAGCAGTACTTC. Amino acids: CASSSQTSGFYEQYF. This chain links TRBV28 with TRBJ2-7, with TRBD2 matching 10 bases. Germline V gene data show CDR1 as MDHEN and CDR2 as SYDVKM. Germline trimming cut 4 bases from V and 3 bases from J; bases unmatched to any gene: 6. The CDR3 runs 15 residues. The whole variable domain, filled in from reference TRBV28 and TRBJ2-7, reads DVKVTQSSRYLVKRTGEKVFLECVQDMDHENMFWYRQDPGLGLRLIYFSYDVKMKEKGDIPEGYSVSREKKERFSLILESASTNQTSMYLCASSSQTSGFYEQYFGPGTRLTVT.

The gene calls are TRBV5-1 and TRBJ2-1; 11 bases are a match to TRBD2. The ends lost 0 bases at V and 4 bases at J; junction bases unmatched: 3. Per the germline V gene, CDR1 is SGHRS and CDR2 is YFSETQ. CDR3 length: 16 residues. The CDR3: CASSLGGTSGYNEQFF. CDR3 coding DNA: TGCGCCAGCAGCTTGGGTGGGACTAGCGGTTACAATGAGCAGTTCTTC.

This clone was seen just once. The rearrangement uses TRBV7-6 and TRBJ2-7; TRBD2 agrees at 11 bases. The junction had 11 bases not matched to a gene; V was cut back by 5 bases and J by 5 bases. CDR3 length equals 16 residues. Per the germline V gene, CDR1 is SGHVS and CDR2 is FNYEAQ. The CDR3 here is CASSRTGTSGAHEQYF. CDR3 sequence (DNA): TGTGCCAGCAGCCGAACAGGGACTAGCGGAGCCCACGAGCAGTACTTC.

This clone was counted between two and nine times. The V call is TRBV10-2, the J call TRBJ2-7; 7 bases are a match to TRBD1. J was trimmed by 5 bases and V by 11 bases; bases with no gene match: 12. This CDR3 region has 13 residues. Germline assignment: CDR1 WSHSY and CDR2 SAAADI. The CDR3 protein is CAVLGTVSDEQYF. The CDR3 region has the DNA TGCGCCGTCCTTGGGACAGTTTCGGACGAGCAGTACTTC.

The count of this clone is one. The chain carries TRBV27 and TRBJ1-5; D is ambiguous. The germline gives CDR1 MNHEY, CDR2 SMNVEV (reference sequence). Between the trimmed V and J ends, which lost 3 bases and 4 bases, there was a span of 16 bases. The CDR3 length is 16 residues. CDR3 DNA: TGTGCCAGCAGTTTGGTCCCAGGTTCGGGGAATCAGCCCCAGCATTTT. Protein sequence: CASSLVPGSGNQPQHF.

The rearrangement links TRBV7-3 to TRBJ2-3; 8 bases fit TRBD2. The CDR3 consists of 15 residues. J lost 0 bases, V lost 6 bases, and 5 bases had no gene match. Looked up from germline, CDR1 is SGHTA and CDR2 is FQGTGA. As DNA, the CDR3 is TGTGCCAGCAGACCAGCGGGGGTGAGCACAGATACGCAGTATTTT. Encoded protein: CASRPAGVSTDTQYF. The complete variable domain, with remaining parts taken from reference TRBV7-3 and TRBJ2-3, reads GAGVSQTPSNKVTEKGKYVELRCDPISGHTALYWYRQSLGQGPEFLIYFQGTGAADDSGLPNDRFFAVRPEGSVSTLKIQRTERGDSAVYLCASRPAGVSTDTQYFGPGTRLTVL.

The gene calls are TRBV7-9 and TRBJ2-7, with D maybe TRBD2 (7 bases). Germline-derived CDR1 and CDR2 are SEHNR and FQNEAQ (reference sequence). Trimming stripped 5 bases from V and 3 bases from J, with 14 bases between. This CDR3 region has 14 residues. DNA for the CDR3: TGTGCCAGCAGCAGAGAGGGGGGGAACTACGAGCAGTACTTC. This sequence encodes CASSREGGNYEQYF.

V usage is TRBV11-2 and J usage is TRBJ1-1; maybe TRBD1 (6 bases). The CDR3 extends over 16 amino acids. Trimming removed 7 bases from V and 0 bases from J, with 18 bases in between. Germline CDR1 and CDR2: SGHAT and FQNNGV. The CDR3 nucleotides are TGTGCCAGCACTCGAACAACGGGACATATGAACACTGAAGCTTTCTTT. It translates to CASTRTTGHMNTEAFF.

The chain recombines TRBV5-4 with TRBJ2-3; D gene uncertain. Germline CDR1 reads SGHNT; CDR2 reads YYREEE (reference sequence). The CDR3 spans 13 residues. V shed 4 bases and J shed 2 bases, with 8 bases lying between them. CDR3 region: CASSPKITDTQYF. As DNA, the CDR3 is TGTGCCAGCAGCCCCAAAATCACAGATACGCAGTATTTT.